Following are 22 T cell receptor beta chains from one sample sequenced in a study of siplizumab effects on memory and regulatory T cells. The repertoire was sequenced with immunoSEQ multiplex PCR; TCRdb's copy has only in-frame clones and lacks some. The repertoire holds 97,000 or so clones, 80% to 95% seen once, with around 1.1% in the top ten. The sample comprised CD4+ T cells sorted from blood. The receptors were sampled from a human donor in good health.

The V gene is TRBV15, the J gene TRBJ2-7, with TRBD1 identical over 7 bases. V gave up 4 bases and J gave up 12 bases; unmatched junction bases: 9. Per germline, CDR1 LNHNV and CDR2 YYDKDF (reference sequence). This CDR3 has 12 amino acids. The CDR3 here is CATSTDRRVPYF. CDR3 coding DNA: TGTGCCACCAGCACGGACAGGCGGGTCCCGTACTTC.

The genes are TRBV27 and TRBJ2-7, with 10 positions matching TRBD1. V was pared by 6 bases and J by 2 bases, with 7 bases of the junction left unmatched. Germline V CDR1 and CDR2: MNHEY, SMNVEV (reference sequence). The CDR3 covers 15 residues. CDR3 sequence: CASRSRDRGPYEQYF. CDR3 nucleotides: TGTGCCAGCAGAAGCCGGGACAGGGGACCCTACGAGCAGTACTTC.

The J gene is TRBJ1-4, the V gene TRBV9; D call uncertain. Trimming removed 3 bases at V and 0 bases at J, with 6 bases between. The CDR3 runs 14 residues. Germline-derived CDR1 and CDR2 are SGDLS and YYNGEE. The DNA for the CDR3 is TGTGCCAGCAGCGCACAGTCAACTAATGAAAAACTGTTTTTT. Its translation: CASSAQSTNEKLFF.

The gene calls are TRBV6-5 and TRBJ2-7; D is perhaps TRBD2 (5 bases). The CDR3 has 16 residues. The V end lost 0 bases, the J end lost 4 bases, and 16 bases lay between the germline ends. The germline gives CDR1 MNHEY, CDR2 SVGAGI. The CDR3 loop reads CASSYSWESDLYEQYF. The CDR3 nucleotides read TGTGCCAGCAGTTACTCCTGGGAGAGTGACCTATACGAGCAGTACTTC.

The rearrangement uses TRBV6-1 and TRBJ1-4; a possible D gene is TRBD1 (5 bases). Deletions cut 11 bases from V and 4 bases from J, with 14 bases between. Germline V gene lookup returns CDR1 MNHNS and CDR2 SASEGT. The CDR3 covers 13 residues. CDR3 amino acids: CAGQGRDNEKLFF. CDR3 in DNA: TGTGCCGGCCAGGGACGGGATAATGAAAAACTGTTTTTT.

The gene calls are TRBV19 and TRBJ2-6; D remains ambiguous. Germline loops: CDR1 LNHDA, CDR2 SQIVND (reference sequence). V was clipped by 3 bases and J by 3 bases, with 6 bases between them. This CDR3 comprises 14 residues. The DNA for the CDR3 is TGTGCCAGTAGTATGCTTATTGGGGCCAACGTCCTGACTTTC. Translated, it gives CASSMLIGANVLTF.

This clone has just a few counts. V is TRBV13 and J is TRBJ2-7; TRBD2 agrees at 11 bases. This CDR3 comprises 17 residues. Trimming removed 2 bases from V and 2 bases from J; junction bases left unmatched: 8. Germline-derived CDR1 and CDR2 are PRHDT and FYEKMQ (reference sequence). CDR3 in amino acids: CASSLLAGGEITYEQYF. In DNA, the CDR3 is TGTGCCAGCAGCTTACTAGCGGGAGGAGAAATAACCTACGAGCAGTACTTC.

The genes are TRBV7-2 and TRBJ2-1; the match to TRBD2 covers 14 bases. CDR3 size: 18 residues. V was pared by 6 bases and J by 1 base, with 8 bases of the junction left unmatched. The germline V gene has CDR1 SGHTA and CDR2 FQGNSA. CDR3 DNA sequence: TGTGCCAGCAGACCGGGACTAGCGGGAGTAAGGTCCTACAATGAGCAGTTCTTC. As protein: CASRPGLAGVRSYNEQFF.

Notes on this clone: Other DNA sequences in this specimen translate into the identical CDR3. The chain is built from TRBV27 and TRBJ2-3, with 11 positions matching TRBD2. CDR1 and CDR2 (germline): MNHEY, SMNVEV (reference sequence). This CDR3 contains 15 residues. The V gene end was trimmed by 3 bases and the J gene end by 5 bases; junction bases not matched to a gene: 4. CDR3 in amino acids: CASSFSGRAGDTQYF. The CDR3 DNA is TGTGCCAGCAGTTTTAGCGGGAGGGCCGGAGATACGCAGTATTTT.

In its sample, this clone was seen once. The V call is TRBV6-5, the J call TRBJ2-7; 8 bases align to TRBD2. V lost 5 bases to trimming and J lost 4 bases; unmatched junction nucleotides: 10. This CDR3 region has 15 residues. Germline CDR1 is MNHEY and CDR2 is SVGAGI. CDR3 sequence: CASSTGAAGGYEQYF. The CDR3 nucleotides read TGTGCCAGCAGTACTGGGGCGGCGGGAGGATACGAGCAGTACTTC.

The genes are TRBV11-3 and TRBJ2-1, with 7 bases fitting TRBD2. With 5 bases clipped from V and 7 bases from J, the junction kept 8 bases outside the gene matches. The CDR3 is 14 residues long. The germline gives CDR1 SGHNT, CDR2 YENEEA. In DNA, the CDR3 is TGTGCCAGCAGCGATCACCGCGGGAGAAATGAGCAGTTCTTC. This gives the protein CASSDHRGRNEQFF. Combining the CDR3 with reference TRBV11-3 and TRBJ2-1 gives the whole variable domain EAGVVQSPRYKIIEKKQPVAFWCNPISGHNTLYWYLQNLGQGPELLIRYENEEAVDDSQLPKDRFSAERLKGVDSTLKIQPAELGDSAVYLCASSDHRGRNEQFFGPGTRLTVL.

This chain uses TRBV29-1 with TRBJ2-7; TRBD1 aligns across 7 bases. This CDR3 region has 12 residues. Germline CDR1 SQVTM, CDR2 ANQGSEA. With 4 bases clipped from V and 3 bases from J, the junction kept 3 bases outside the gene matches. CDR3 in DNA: TGCAGCGTTGTGGGGGACAGCTACGAGCAGTACTTC. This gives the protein CSVVGDSYEQYF.

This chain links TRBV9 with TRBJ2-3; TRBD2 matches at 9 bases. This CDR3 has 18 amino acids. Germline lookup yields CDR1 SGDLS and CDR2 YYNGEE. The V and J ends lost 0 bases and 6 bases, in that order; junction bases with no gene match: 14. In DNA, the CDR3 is TGTGCCAGCAGCGTAGAAGGCGGGAGGGCCTCATGGTCCGATACGCAGTATTTT. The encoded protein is CASSVEGGRASWSDTQYF.

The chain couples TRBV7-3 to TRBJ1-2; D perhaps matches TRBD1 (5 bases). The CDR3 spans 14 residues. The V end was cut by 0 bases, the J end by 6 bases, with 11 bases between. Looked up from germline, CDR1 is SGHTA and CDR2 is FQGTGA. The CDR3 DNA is TGTGCCAGCAGCTTAACTCCGGGGGTCGATGGCTACACCTTC. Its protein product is CASSLTPGVDGYTF.

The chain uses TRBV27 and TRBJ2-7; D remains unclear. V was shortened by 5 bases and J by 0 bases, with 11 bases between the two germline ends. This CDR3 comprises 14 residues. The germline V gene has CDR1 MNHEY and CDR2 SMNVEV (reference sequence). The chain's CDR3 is CASSPKRSSYEQYF. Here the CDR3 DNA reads TGTGCCAGCAGTCCAAAAAGGAGCTCCTACGAGCAGTACTTC.

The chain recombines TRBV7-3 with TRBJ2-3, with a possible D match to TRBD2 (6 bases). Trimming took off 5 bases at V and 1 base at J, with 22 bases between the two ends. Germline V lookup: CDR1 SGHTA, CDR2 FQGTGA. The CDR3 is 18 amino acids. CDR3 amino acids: CASSPRNLAFLGTDTQYF. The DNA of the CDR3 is TGTGCCAGCAGCCCTCGAAACCTAGCGTTTTTAGGCACAGATACGCAGTATTTT.

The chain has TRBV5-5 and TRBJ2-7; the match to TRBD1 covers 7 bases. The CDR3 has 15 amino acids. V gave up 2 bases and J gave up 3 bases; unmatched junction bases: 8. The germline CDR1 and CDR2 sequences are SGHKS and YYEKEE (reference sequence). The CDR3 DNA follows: TGTGCCAGCAGCTTAGTTGGACAGGAGATCTACGAGCAGTACTTC. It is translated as CASSLVGQEIYEQYF.

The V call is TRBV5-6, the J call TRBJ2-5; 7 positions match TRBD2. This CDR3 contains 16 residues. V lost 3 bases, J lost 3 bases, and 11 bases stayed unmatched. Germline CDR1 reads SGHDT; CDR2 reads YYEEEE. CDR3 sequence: CASSYRTGLTKETQYF. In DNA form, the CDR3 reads TGTGCCAGCAGCTACCGGACGGGACTAACTAAAGAGACCCAGTACTTC. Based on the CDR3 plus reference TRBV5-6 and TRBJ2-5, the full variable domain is DAGVTQSPTHLIKTRGQQVTLRCSPKSGHDTVSWYQQALGQGPQFIFQYYEEEERQRGNFPDRFSGHQFPNYSSELNVNALLLGDSALYLCASSYRTGLTKETQYFGPGTRLLVL.

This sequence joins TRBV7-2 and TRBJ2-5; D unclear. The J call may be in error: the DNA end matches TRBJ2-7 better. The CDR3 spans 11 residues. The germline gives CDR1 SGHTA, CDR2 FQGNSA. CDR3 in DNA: TGTGCCAGCAGCTCTGAATACGAGCAGTACTTC. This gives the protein CASSSEYEQYF.

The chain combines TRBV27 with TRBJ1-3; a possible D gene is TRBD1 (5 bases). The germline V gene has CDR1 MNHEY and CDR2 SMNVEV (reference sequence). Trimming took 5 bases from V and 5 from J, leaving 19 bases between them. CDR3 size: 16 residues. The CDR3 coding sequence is TGTGCCAGCAGTCCGGAAGCGGGGGGGAGGAGAAACACCATATATTTT. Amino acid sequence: CASSPEAGGRRNTIYF.

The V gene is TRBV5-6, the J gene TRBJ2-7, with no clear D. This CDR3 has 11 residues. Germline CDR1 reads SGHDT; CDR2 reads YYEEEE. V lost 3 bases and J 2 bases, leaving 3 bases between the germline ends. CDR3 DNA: TGTGCCAGCAGCTCCCCCTACGAGCAGTACTTC. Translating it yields CASSSPYEQYF.

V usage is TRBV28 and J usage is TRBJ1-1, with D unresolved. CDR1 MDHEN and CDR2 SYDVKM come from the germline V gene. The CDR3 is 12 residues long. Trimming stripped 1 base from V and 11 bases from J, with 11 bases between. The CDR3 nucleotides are TGTGCCAGCAGTTTATTGGCGGGTTACGCTTTCTTT. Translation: CASSLLAGYAFF.